This T cell receptor (beta chain) was sequenced for a study of shared clonotypes between healthy human individuals. Of note for this clone: Its antigen is unknown.

Notes on the study in general: Richness estimates generally favored naive over memory subsets.

Naive CD8 isolation took CD45RO-negative cells positively selected for CCR7 and excluded terminally differentiated effector memory CD45RA+ cells. Germline V CDR1 and CDR2: PRHDT, FYEKMQ (reference sequence). The CDR3 runs to 16 residues. V shed 3 bases and J 4 bases; nucleotides not matched to a gene: 5. The method was immunoSEQ multiplex PCR; TCRdb's version includes in-frame clones alone and lacks a portion of them. The sample has over 2,000,000 clones, 85% to 95% seen once. The rearrangement joins TRBV13 to TRBJ2-2, with 10 positions matching TRBD2. The clonotype was recovered from a young man in good health. Some clones in this sample may be carry-over from other donors' samples. Sequencing used naive CD8+ T cells from PBMCs. CDR3 amino acids: CASSFLAGAPTGELFF. CDR3 bases: TGTGCCAGCAGCTTCCTAGCGGGAGCGCCCACCGGGGAGCTGTTTTTT.